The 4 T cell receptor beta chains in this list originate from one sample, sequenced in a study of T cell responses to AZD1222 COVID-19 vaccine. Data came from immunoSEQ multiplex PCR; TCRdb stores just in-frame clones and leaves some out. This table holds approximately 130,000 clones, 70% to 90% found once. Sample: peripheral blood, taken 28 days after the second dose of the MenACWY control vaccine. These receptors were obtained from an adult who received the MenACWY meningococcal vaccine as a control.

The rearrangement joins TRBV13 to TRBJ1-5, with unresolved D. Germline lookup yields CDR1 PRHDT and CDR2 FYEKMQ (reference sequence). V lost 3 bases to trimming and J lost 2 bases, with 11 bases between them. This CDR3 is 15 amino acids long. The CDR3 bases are TGTGCCAGCAGCTTGAGGGAAAGTGGCAATCAGCCCCAGCATTTT. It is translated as CASSLRESGNQPQHF.

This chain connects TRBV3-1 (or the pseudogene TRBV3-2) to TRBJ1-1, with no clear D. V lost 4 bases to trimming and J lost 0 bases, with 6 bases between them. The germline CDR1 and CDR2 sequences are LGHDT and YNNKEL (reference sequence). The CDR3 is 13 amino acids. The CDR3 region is CASSPRVNTEAFF. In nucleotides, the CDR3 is TGTGCCAGCAGCCCTCGGGTGAACACTGAAGCTTTCTTT.

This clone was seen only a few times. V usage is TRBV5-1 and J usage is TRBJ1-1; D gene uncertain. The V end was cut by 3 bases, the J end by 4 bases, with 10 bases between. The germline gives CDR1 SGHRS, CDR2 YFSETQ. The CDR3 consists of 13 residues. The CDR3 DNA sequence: TGCGCCAGCAGCTGGACTGTTGCCACTGAAGCTTTCTTT. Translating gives CASSWTVATEAFF.

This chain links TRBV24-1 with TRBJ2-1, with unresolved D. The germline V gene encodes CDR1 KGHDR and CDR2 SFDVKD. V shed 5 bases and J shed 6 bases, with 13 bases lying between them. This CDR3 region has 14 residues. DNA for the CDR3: TGTGCCACCAGTGCGCCGGGTCAGCCCAATGAGCAGTTCTTC. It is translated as CATSAPGQPNEQFF.